These T cell receptor beta chains were read from a single sample in a study of cytomegalovirus exposure and HLA in healthy donors. TCRdb's table, derived via immunoSEQ multiplex PCR, lists solely in-frame clones and lacks some. The sample carries approximately 110,000 clones, 70% recorded once. Specimen: PBMCs. Receptors were obtained from a man aged 25-45 years in good health and CMV-seropositive. CDR3s include the opening cysteine and the closing phenylalanine or tryptophan. The D gene is left open where the match is weak. The size of a clone is reported for some rows only, either as once, few or many, or as a class for expanded clones.

clone_size j_call v_call d_call cdr3_nt cdr3_aa
. TRBJ2-5 TRBV11-3 . TGTGCCAGCAGCCCCGCGCAGACAGATCAAGCGAGAGAGACCCAGTACTTC CASSPAQTDQARETQYF
few TRBJ1-1 TRBV7-3 TRBD1 TGTGCCAGCAGCGCCCGGGACAGGCCCCAGAACACTGAAGCTTTCTTT CASSARDRPQNTEAFF
. TRBJ1-2 TRBV7-2 TRBD1 TGTGCCAGCAGCTTTGGACAGGGAGACTATGGCTACACCTTC CASSFGQGDYGYTF
once TRBJ2-7 TRBV11-2 . TGTGCCAGCAGCTTAGAGGGGAGGGGGACAGGCCCCTACGAGCAGTACTTC CASSLEGRGTGPYEQYF
. TRBJ1-2 TRBV7-2 . TGTGCCAGCAGCCGGGGGGGGACCTATGGCTACACCTTC CASSRGGTYGYTF
. TRBJ2-7 TRBV14 . TGTGCCAGCAGCCAAGGCGGGGTATCCGAGCAGTACTTC CASSQGGVSEQYF
. TRBJ1-1 TRBV14 . TGTGCCAGCAGCCAAGGAGGGACAAGGGCTTTCTTT CASSQGGTRAFF
. TRBJ1-1 TRBV7-3 TRBD1 TGTGCCAGCAGCCCAGAGCCGGGACAGGGGAACACTGAAGCTTTCTTT CASSPEPGQGNTEAFF
. TRBJ2-7 TRBV7-7 TRBD1 TGTGCTAGCAGCTTAGGGGGGACAGGGGTCCACGAGCAGTACTTC CASSLGGTGVHEQYF
. TRBJ2-2 TRBV29-1 . TGCAGCGTTGGAACTAGGACCACCGGGGAGCTGTTTTTT CSVGTRTTGELFF
. TRBJ2-3 TRBV12-2 . TGTGCAAGTCGCTCCACGGTGAGCACAGATACGCAGTATTTT CASRSTVSTDTQYF
. TRBJ1-2 TRBV4-1 TRBD1 TGCGCCAGCAGCCAGGGGACAGGGGAGGACCTGGCTAACTATGGCTACACCTTC CASSQGTGEDLANYGYTF
. TRBJ2-5 TRBV4-1 TRBD2 TGCGCCAGCAGACCGGGACTAGAGGAGACCCAGTACTTC CASRPGLEETQYF
. TRBJ2-1 TRBV27 TRBD2 TGTGCCAGCAGTTTAGGGGAACTAGCGGGGGTCTCCTACAATGAGCAGTTCTTC CASSLGELAGVSYNEQFF